The clone carrying this T cell receptor (beta chain) has ten or more counts. Its antigen is currently unknown. Using its own MiXCR run on the RT-PCR reads, TCRdb lists one record per CDR3 protein. This repertoire shows 610,000 or so distinct CDR3 sequences, around 13% found once; its top ten account for over 8.5%. This specimen belongs to a study of response to subunit inactivated influenza vaccine. Findings of the study overall: Few additional T cells are recruited per seasonal influenza vaccination, authors suggested.

This clonotype was sampled from a man in his fifties who received an inactivated influenza vaccine. The sample consisted of PBMCs from blood, taken 12 days after vaccination.

The CDR3 spells CSAPGLAGVETQYF. For the CDR3, the DNA is TGCAGTGCCCCGGGACTAGCGGGGGTAGAGACCCAGTACTTC. The V gene is TRBV20-1, the J gene TRBJ2-5, with 14 bases fitting TRBD2. Trimming took 6 bases from V and 4 from J; bases not matched to a gene: 4. The CDR3 runs to 14 residues. Per germline, CDR1 DFQATT and CDR2 SNEGSKA (reference sequence).